This T cell receptor beta chain was recorded in a study of tumor-infiltrating lymphocytes in oesophageal squamous cell carcinoma. TCRdb reprocessed the PCR reads with MiXCR, giving one entry per CDR3 protein. Seen here are 13,000 or so distinct CDR3 sequences, approximately 47% observed once, and the top ten hold 12%. The CDR3 has 15 amino acids. V lost 2 bases to trimming and J lost 3 bases, with 13 bases between them. The germline V gene encodes CDR1 SGHVS and CDR2 FQNEAQ. The sequence was collected from a female donor with esophageal squamous cell carcinoma. The sample consisted of blood. V and J are TRBV7-8 and TRBJ2-5; D uncertain. CDR3 nucleotides: TGTGCCAGCAGCTTAAGTGAGGTCAGAAAAGAGACCCAGTACTTC. Protein product: CASSLSEVRKETQYF.